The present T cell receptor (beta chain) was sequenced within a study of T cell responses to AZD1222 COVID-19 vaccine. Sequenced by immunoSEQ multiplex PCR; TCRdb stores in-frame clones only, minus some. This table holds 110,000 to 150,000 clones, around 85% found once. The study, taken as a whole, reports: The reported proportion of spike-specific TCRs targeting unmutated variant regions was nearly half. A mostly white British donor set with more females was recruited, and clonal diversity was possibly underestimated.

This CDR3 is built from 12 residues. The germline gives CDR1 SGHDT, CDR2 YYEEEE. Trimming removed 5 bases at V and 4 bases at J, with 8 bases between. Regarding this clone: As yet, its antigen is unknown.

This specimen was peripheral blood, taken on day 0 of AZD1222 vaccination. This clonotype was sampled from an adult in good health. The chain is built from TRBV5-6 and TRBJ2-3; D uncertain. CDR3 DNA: TGTGCCAGCAGGGGGTTTGCAGATACGCAGTATTTT. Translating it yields CASRGFADTQYF. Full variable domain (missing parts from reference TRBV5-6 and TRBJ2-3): DAGVTQSPTHLIKTRGQQVTLRCSPKSGHDTVSWYQQALGQGPQFIFQYYEEEERQRGNFPDRFSGHQFPNYSSELNVNALLLGDSALYLCASRGFADTQYFGPGTRLTVL.